One T cell receptor beta chain is described in this entry. The record originates from a study of blood T cell repertoires in COVID-19. Germline CDR1 MNHNY, CDR2 SVGAGI (reference sequence). The CDR3 contains 12 residues. Trimming removed 4 bases at V and 6 bases at J, with 7 bases between. The repertoire was sequenced with immunoSEQ multiplex PCR; TCRdb's copy has only in-frame clones and lacks some. The sample yields 300,000 to 400,000 clones, 88% seen once. Input material: peripheral blood. The chain has TRBV6-6 and TRBJ1-5; D is unresolved. This receptor was identified in a woman aged 65 to 85 with COVID-19, enrolled during active disease. The DNA of the CDR3 is TGTGCCAGCAGTTCTCGGGGTCAGCCCCAGCATTTT. As protein: CASSSRGQPQHF.